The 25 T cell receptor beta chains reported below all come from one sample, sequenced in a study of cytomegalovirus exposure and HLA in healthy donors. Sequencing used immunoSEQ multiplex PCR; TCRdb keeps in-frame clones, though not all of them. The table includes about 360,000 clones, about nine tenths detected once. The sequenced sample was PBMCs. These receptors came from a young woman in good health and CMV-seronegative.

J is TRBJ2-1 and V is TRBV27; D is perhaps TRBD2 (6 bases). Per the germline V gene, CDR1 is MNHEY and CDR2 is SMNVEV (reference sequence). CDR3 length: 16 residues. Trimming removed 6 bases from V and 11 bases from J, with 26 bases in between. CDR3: CASRTGPGRSGVKQFF. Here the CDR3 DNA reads TGTGCCAGCAGAACCGGCCCGGGACGCTCGGGGGTAAAGCAGTTCTTC.

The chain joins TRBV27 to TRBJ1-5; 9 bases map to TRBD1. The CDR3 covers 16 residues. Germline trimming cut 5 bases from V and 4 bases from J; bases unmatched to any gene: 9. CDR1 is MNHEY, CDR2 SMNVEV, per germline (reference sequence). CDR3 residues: CASSPLGQGLNQPQHF. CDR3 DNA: TGTGCCAGCAGTCCCCTTGGACAGGGGCTAAATCAGCCCCAGCATTTT.

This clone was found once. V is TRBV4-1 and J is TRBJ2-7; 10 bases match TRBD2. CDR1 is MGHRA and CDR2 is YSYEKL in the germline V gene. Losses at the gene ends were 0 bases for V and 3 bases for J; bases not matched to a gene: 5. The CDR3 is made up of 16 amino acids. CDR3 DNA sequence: TGCGCCAGCAGCCAAGATCGGACTAGCGGAGACTACGAGCAGTACTTC. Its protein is CASSQDRTSGDYEQYF.

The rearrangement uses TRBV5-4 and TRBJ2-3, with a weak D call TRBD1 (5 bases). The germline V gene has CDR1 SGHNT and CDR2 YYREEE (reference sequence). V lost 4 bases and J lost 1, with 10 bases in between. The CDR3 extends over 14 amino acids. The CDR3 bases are TGTGCCAGCAGCGGAAAACAGGGCACAGATACGCAGTATTTT. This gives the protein CASSGKQGTDTQYF.

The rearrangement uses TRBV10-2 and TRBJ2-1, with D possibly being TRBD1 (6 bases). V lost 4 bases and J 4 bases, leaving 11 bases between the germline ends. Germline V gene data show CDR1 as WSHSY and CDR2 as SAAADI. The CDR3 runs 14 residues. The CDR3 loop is CASSAGQTYNEQFF. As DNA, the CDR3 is TGCGCCAGCAGTGCGGGACAAACATACAATGAGCAGTTCTTC.

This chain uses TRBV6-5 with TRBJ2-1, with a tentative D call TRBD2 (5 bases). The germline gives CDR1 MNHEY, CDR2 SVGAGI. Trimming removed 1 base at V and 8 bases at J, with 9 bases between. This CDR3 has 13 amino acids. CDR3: CASSYYEGYEQFF. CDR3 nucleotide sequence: TGTGCCAGCAGTTACTACGAGGGCTATGAGCAGTTCTTC.

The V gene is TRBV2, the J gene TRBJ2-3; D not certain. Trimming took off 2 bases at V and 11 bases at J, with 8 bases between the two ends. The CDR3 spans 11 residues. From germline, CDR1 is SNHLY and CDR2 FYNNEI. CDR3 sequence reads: CASSERDLQYF. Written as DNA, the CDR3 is TGTGCCAGCAGTGAACGTGACTTGCAGTATTTT.

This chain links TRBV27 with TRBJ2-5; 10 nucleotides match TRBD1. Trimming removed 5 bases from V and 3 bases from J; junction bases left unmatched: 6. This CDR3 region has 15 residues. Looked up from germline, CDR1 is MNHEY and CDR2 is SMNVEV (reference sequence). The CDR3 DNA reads TGTGCCAGCAGTCCGGGACAGGGGTCCGAAGAGACCCAGTACTTC. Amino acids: CASSPGQGSEETQYF.

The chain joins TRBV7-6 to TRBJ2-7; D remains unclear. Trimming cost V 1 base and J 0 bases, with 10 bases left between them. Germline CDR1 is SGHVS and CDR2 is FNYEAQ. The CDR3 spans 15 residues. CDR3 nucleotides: TGTGCCAGCAGCTTAGGAGCCGGTAGCTCCTACGAGCAGTACTTC. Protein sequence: CASSLGAGSSYEQYF. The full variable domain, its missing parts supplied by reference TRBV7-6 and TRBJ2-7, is GAGVSQSPRYKVTKRGQDVALRCDPISGHVSLYWYRQALGQGPEFLTYFNYEAQQDKSGLPNDRFSAERPEGSISTLTIQRTEQRDSAMYRCASSLGAGSSYEQYFGPGTRLTVT.

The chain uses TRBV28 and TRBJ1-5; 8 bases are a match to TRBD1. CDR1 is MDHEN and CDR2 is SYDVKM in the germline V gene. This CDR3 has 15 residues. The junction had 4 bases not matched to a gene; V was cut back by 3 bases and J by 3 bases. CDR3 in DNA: TGTGCCAGCAGTTTCGGACAGGGCCTCAATCAGCCCCAGCATTTT. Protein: CASSFGQGLNQPQHF.

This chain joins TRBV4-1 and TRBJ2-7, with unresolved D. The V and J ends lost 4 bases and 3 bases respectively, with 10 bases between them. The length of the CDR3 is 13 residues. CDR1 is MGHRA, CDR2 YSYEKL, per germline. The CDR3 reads CASSPKTDYEQYF. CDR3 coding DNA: TGCGCCAGCAGCCCCAAGACTGACTACGAGCAGTACTTC.

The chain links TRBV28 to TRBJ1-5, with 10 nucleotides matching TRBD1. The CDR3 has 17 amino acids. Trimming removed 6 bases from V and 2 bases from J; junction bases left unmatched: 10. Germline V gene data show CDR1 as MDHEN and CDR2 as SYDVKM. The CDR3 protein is CASSSRQGAIGNQPQHF. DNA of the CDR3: TGTGCCAGCAGCTCCCGACAGGGGGCGATTGGCAATCAGCCCCAGCATTTT. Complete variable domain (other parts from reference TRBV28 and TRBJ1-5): DVKVTQSSRYLVKRTGEKVFLECVQDMDHENMFWYRQDPGLGLRLIYFSYDVKMKEKGDIPEGYSVSREKKERFSLILESASTNQTSMYLCASSSRQGAIGNQPQHFGDGTRLSIL.

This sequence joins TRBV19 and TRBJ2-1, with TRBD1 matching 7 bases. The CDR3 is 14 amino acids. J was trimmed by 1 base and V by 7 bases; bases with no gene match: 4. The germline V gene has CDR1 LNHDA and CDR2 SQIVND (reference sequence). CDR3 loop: CASTTRGSYNEQFF. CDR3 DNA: TGTGCCAGTACCACCAGGGGGTCCTACAATGAGCAGTTCTTC.

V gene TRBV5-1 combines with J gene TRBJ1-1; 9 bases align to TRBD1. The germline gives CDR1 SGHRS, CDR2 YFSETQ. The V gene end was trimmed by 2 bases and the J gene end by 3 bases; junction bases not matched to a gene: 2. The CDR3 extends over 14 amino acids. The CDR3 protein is CASSLTGGYTEAFF. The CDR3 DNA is TGCGCCAGCAGCTTAACAGGGGGCTACACTGAAGCTTTCTTT.

CDR3 sequence (DNA): TGTGCCAGCAGCCTGCTAGCGGGAGGTACCGGGGAGCTGTTTTTT. This gives the protein CASSLLAGGTGELFF. V gene TRBV7-2 combines with J gene TRBJ2-2, with 11 positions matching TRBD2. CDR1 and CDR2 (germline): SGHTA, FQGNSA. Trimming at V came to 5 bases and at J to 5 bases, leaving 4 bases not matched to a gene. The CDR3 sequence is 15 residues long.

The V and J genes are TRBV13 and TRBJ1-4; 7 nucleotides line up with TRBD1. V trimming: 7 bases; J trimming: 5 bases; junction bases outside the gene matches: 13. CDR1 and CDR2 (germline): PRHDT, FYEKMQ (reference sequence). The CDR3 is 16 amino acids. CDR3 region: CASTLRARQGNEKLFF. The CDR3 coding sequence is TGTGCCAGCACCCTTAGGGCGCGACAGGGAAATGAAAAACTGTTTTTT.

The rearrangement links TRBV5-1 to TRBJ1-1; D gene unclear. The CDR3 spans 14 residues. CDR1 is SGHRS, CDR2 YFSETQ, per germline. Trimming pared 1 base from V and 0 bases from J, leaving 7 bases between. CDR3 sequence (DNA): TGCGCCAGCAGCTTGACGGAGATGAACACTGAAGCTTTCTTT. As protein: CASSLTEMNTEAFF.

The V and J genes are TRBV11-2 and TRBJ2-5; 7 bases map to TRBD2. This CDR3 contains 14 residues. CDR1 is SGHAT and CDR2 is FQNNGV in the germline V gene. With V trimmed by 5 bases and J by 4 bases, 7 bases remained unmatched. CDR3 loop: CASSPTGGGETQYF. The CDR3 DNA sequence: TGTGCCAGCAGCCCCACGGGGGGAGGAGAGACCCAGTACTTC.

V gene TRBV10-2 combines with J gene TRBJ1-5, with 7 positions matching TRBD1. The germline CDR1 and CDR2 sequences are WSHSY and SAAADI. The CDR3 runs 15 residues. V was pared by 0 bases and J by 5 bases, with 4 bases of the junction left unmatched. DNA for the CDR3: TGCGCCAGCAGTGAGTCGCGACAGGGCGATCAGCCCCAGCATTTT. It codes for CASSESRQGDQPQHF.

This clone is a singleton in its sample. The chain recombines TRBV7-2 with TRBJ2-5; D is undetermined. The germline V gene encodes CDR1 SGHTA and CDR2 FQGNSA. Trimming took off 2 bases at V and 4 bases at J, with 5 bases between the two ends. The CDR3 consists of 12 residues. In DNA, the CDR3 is TGTGCCAGCAGCTTATATTTAGAGACCCAGTACTTC. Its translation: CASSLYLETQYF.

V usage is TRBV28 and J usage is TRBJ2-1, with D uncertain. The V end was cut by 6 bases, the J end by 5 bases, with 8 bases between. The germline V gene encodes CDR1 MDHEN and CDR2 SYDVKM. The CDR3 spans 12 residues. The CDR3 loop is CASRLQDNEQFF. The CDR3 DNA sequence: TGTGCCAGCAGACTACAAGACAATGAGCAGTTCTTC.

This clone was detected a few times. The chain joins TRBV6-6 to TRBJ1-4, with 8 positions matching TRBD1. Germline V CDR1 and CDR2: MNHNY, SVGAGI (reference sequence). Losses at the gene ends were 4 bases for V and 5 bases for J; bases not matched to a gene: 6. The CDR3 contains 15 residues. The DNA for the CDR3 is TGTGCCAGCAGTTCCGGACAGGGCCAGAATGAAAAACTGTTTTTT. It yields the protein CASSSGQGQNEKLFF.

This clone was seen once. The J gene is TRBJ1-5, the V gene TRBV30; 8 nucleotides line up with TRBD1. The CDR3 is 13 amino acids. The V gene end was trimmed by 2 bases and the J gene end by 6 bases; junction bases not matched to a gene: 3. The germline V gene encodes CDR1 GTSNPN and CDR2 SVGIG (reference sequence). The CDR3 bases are TGTGCCTGGAGTCGGACAGGGAGTCAGCCCCAGCATTTT. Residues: CAWSRTGSQPQHF.

CDR3 in DNA: TGCAGCGTTGGCGCTGGGTCGGGAGGGCCTAACGAGCAGTACTTC. It specifies CSVGAGSGGPNEQYF. The rearrangement links TRBV29-1 to TRBJ2-7; 8 bases are a match to TRBD2. This CDR3 comprises 15 residues. V lost 4 bases, J lost 5 bases, and 13 bases stayed unmatched. CDR1 is SQVTM, CDR2 ANQGSEA, per germline.

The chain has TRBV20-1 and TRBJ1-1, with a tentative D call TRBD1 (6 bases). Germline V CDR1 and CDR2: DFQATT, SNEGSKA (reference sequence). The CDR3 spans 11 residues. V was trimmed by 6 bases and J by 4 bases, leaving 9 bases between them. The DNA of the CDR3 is TGCAGTGCGATAGGGGGCACTGAAGCTTTCTTT. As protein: CSAIGGTEAFF.